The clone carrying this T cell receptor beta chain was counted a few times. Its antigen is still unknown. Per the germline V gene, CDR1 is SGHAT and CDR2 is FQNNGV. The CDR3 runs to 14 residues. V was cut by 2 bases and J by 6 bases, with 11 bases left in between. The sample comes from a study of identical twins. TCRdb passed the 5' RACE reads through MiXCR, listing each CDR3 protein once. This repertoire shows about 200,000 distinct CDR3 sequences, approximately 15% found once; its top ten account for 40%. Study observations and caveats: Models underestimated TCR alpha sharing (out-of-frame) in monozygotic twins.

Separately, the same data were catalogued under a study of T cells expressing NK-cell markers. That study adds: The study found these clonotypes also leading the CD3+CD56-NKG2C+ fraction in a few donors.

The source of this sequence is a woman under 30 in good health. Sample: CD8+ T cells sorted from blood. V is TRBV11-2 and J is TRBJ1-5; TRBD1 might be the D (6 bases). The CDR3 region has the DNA TGTGCCAGCAGCTTAAAGACAGGTGGTCAGCCCCAGCATTTT. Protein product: CASSLKTGGQPQHF.